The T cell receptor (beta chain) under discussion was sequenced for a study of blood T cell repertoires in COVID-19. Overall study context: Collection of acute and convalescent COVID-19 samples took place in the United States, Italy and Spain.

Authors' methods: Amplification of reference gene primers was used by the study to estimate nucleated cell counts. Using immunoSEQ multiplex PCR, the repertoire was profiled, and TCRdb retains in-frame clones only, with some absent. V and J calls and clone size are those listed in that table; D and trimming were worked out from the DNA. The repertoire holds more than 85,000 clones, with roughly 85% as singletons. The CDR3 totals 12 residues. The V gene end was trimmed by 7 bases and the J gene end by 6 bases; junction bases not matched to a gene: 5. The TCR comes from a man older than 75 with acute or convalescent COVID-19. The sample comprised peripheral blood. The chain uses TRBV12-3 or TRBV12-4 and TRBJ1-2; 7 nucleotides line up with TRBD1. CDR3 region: CASTLQGHGYTF. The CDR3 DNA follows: TGTGCCAGCACCCTACAGGGGCATGGCTACACCTTC.